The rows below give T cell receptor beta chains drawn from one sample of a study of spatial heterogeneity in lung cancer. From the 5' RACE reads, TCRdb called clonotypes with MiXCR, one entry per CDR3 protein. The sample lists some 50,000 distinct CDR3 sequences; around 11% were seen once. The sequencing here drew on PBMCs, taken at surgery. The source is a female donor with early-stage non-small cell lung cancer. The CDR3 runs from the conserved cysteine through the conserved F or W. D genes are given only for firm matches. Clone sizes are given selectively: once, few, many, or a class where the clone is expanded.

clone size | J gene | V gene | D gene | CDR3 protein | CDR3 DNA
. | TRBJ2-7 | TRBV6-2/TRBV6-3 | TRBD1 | CATNHRGQTYEQYF | TGTGCCACGAACCACAGGGGCCAGACCTACGAGCAGTACTTC
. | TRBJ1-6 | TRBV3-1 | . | CVSSQSTRLYNSPLHF | TGTGTCAGCAGCCAGTCCACACGTCTCTATAATTCACCCCTCCACTTT
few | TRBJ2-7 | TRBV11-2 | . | CASSPSNYEQYF | TGTGCCAGCAGCCCTTCGAACTACGAGCAGTACTTC
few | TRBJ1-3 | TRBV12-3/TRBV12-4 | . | CASRISGRERAGNTIYF | TGTGCCAGCAGAATCTCTGGCCGGGAACGGGCTGGAAACACCATATATTTT
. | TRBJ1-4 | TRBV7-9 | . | CASSSTAGNEKLFF | TGTGCCAGCAGCTCGACAGCGGGTAATGAAAAACTGTTTTTT
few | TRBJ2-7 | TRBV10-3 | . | CAISESVSIHEQYF | TGTGCCATCAGTGAGTCAGTCTCTATTCACGAGCAGTACTTC
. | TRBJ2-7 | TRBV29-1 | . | CSGGVGMEQYF | TGCAGCGGTGGGGTGGGGATGGAGCAGTACTTC
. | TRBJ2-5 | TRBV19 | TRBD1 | CASSTFDTGDETQYF | TGTGCCAGTAGTACCTTCGACACAGGGGATGAGACCCAGTACTTC
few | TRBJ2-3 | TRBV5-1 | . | CASRAGGATGTDTQYF | TGCGCCAGCAGAGCTGGTGGGGCTACGGGCACAGATACGCAGTATTTT
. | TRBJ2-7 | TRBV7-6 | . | CASSLESREGEQYF | TGTGCCAGCAGCTTAGAGTCCAGGGAAGGCGAGCAGTACTTC
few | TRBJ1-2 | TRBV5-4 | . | CASSFSGPANYGYTF | TGTGCCAGCAGCTTTTCAGGTCCAGCTAACTATGGCTACACCTTC
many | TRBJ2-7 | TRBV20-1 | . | CSARAPPEQYF | TGCAGTGCTAGAGCCCCTCCCGAGCAGTACTTC
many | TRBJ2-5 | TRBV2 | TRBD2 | CASSSMTSGGYQETQYF | TGTGCCAGCAGTTCCATGACTAGCGGGGGATACCAAGAGACCCAGTACTTC
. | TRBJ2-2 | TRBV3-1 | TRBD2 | CASKLAGRLNTGELFF | TGTGCCAGCAAGCTAGCGGGGCGCTTAAACACCGGGGAGCTGTTTTTT
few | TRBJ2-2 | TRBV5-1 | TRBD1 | CASFPRTGFNTGELFF | TGCGCCAGCTTCCCCAGGACAGGTTTTAATACCGGGGAGCTGTTTTTT
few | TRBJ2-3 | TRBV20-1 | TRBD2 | CSASTGGWFPDTQYF | TGCAGTGCTAGTACCGGGGGGTGGTTTCCAGATACGCAGTATTTT
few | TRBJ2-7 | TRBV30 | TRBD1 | CAWSDRAFYEQYF | TGTGCCTGGTCGGACAGGGCGTTCTACGAGCAGTACTTC
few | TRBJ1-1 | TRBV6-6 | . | CAVGPERMNTEAFF | TGTGCGGTGGGACCCGAACGGATGAACACTGAAGCTTTCTTT
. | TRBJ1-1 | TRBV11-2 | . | CARSTRGYPLNTEAFF | TGTGCCAGAAGCACTAGAGGGTACCCCTTGAACACTGAAGCTTTCTTT
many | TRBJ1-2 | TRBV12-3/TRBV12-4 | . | CASSLQGKIDYGYTF | TGTGCCAGCAGTTTACAGGGAAAGATTGACTATGGCTACACCTTC
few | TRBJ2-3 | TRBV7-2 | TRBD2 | CASSLGSGVRTDTQYF | TGTGCCAGCAGCTTAGGTAGCGGGGTCAGAACAGATACGCAGTATTTT
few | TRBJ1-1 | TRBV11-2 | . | CASSTTGGWDTEAFF | TGTGCCAGCAGCACGACGGGGGGTTGGGACACTGAAGCTTTCTTT
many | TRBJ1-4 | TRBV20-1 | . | CSAPRLQGGGEKLFF | TGCAGTGCACCCCGCTTACAGGGAGGAGGCGAAAAACTGTTTTTT
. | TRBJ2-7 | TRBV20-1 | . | CSAPAGGQTYEQYF | TGCAGTGCCCCCGCCGGGGGCCAAACCTACGAGCAGTACTTC
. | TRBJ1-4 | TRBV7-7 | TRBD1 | CASSSGTGPNEKLFF | TGTGCTAGCAGCTCGGGGACAGGGCCTAATGAAAAACTGTTTTTT
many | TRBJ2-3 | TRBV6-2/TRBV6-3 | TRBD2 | CASSPPGTRGADTQYF | TGTGCCAGCAGTCCTCCCGGGACTAGAGGTGCAGATACGCAGTATTTT
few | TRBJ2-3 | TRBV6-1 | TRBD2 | CASSEDKLAGTDTQYF | TGTGCCAGCAGTGAAGATAAACTAGCGGGCACAGATACGCAGTATTTT
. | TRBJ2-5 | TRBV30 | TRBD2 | CAWSGGGGGTQYF | TGTGCCTGGAGCGGCGGGGGAGGCGGGACCCAGTACTTC
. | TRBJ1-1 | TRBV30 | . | CAWSVGDTEAFF | TGTGCCTGGAGTGTTGGGGATACTGAAGCTTTCTTT
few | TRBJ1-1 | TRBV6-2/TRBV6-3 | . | CASSFKLNTEAFF | TGTGCCAGCAGTTTTAAGCTGAACACTGAAGCTTTCTTT
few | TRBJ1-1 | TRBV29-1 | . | CSVVRGGTEAFF | TGCAGCGTTGTTAGGGGAGGGACTGAAGCTTTCTTT
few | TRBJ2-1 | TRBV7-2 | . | CASSPRVNEQFF | TGTGCCAGCAGCCCTAGAGTCAATGAGCAGTTCTTC
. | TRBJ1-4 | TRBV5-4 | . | CASSSAGREKLFF | TGTGCCAGCAGCTCAGCAGGGAGGGAAAAACTGTTTTTT
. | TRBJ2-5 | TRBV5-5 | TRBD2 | CASSLGGLAGGLQETQYF | TGTGCCAGCAGCTTGGGGGGACTAGCGGGGGGGCTACAAGAGACCCAGTACTTC
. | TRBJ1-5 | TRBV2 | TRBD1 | CASGGDSNSNQPQHF | TGTGCCAGCGGGGGGGACAGTAATAGCAATCAGCCCCAGCATTTT
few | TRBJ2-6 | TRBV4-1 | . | CASSPRASPGANVLTF | TGCGCCAGCAGCCCGCGGGCCTCCCCTGGGGCCAACGTCCTGACTTTC
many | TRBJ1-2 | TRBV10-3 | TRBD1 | CAIRDGTVYGYTF | TGTGCCATCAGGGACGGGACAGTCTATGGCTACACCTTC
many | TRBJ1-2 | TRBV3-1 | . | CASSPLRDGHGYTF | TGTGCCAGCAGCCCCCTCAGGGACGGGCATGGCTACACCTTC
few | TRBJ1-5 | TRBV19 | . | CATTGTREGNQPQHF | TGTGCCACCACAGGGACCAGGGAGGGCAATCAGCCCCAGCATTTT
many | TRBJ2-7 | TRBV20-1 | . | CSTGPYEQYF | TGCAGTACAGGTCCCTACGAGCAGTACTTC
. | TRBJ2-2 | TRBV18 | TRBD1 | CASSPGQGHTGELFF | TGTGCCAGCTCTCCGGGACAGGGTCACACCGGGGAGCTGTTTTTT
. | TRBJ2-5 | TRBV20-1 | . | CSGGGGEETQYF | TGCAGTGGAGGGGGGGGGGAGGAGACCCAGTACTTC
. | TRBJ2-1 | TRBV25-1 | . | CASSDPAGEGGNEQFF | TGTGCCAGCAGTGATCCCGCGGGGGAGGGGGGCAATGAGCAGTTCTTC
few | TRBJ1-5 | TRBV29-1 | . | CSVEEESNQPQNF | TGCAGCGTTGAAGAAGAAAGCAATCAGCCCCAGAATTTT
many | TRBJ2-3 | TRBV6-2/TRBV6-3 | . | CASSYNPTDTQYF | TGTGCCAGCAGTTACAACCCCACAGATACGCAGTATTTT
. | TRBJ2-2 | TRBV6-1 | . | CASSEVVRITGELFF | TGTGCCAGCAGTGAAGTGGTCAGGATCACCGGGGAGCTGTTTTTT